A selection of T cell receptor beta chains follows, all from one sample in a study of memory CD4+ T cells and cytomegalovirus serostatus. The table came from immunoSEQ multiplex PCR; TCRdb's copy has only in-frame clones and leaves some out. The sample has tens of thousands of clones, under 90% seen once. Sequenced input: memory CD4+ T cells from blood. The receptors were gathered from an adult in good health and CMV-seronegative. Some clones in this sample may be carry-over from other donors' samples. CDR3s include the opening cysteine and the closing phenylalanine or tryptophan. The D gene is left open where the match is weak. The size of a clone is reported for some rows only, either as once, few or many, or as a class for expanded clones.

TRBV18	16	TRBJ1-3	.	.	TGTGCCAGCTCACCACTCGGGACTTCCTCTGGAAACACCATATATTTT	CASSPLGTSSGNTIYF
TRBV30	13	TRBJ2-1	.	.	TGTGCCTGGAAAGCGGACTCCTACAATGAGCAGTTCTTC	CAWKADSYNEQFF
TRBV2	16	TRBJ1-1	.	.	TGTGCCAGCAGGGAACAGACGGACACCGCGAACACTGAAGCTTTCTTT	CASREQTDTANTEAFF
TRBV9	16	TRBJ1-3	.	TRBD1	TGTGCCAGCACCCCAGGGACAGGGGGATCAGGAAACACCATATATTTT	CASTPGTGGSGNTIYF
TRBV5-1	12	TRBJ2-3	.	.	TGCGCCAGCAGCTCGGGTACAGATACGCAGTATTTT	CASSSGTDTQYF
TRBV2	14	TRBJ2-5	few	TRBD2	TGTGCCAGCAGTGACGCGGGAGTAAGAGAGACCCAGTACTTC	CASSDAGVRETQYF
TRBV5-5	15	TRBJ1-2	.	.	TGTGCCAGCAGCAACCTCCCCGAGACTTACTATGGCTACACCTTC	CASSNLPETYYGYTF
TRBV30	14	TRBJ1-1	.	.	TGTGCCTGGGGTGGGGGGCTGATGAACACTGAAGCTTTCTTT	CAWGGGLMNTEAFF
TRBV7-6	13	TRBJ1-1	once	.	TGTGCCAGCAGCCTCAGGAGAAACACTGAAGCTTTCTTT	CASSLRRNTEAFF
TRBV2	16	TRBJ2-7	medium-sized	TRBD2	TGTGCCAGCAGTGAACGGAGGCGGGACTACTCCTACGAGCAGTACTTC	CASSERRRDYSYEQYF
TRBV7-9	16	TRBJ1-2	.	TRBD1	TGTGCCAGCAGCGCCCTCGGGACAGGCAATAACTATGGCTACACCTTC	CASSALGTGNNYGYTF
TRBV18	14	TRBJ1-6	.	.	TGTGCCAGCTCACAAGACAGGTTTAATTCACCCCTCCACTTT	CASSQDRFNSPLHF
TRBV11-3	12	TRBJ2-2	.	.	TGTGCCAGCAGCTTGTACACCGGGGAGCTGTTTTTT	CASSLYTGELFF
TRBV2	15	TRBJ2-3	once	TRBD2	TGTGCCAGCGCCCCGGGACTAGCGGGAGTAGATACGCAGTATTTT	CASAPGLAGVDTQYF
TRBV4-1	14	TRBJ2-7	.	.	TGCGCCAGCAGCCAAGTCTTTGAAGGGTACGAGCAGTACTTC	CASSQVFEGYEQYF
TRBV7-2	15	TRBJ2-5	.	.	TGTGCCAGCAGCTTAGCGGGCGGGGTTTGGGAGACCCAGTACTTC	CASSLAGGVWETQYF
TRBV15	15	TRBJ1-5	.	.	TGTGCCACCAGCAGAGACCCGGGAGGCAATCAGCCCCAGCATTTT	CATSRDPGGNQPQHF
TRBV4-1	17	TRBJ2-4	.	TRBD2	TGCGCCAGCAGCCAGGCAGGAGCGGGAGGGGTTGTGAACATTCAGTACTTC	CASSQAGAGGVVNIQYF
TRBV7-2	14	TRBJ2-2	.	.	TGTGCCATCCCGGGGATTCAAAACACCGGGGAGCTGTTTTTT	CAIPGIQNTGELFF
TRBV10-1	17	TRBJ2-2	.	TRBD2	TGCGCCAGCAGTGAATCTGGCGGGAGGGCTCCTACGGGGGAGCTGTTTTTT	CASSESGGRAPTGELFF
TRBV2	13	TRBJ1-1	few	.	TGTGCCAGCAGTCGAGACCGGAACACTGAAGCTTTCTTT	CASSRDRNTEAFF
TRBV7-2	16	TRBJ1-3	.	.	TGTGCCAGCAGCTTAAACCAGCCCAAGGTTGGAAACACCATATATTTT	CASSLNQPKVGNTIYF
TRBV10-2	12	TRBJ2-5	.	.	TGCGCCAGCAGTGAGTCCGGTGAGACCCAGTACTTC	CASSESGETQYF
TRBV7-2	15	TRBJ2-7	.	.	TGTGCCAGCAGTAAAGGGGGGACTACTTCCTACGAGCAGTACTTC	CASSKGGTTSYEQYF
TRBV16	15	TRBJ1-1	.	.	TGTGCCAGCAGCCAATCGTACAGGGAAAGCACTGAAGCTTTCTTT	CASSQSYRESTEAFF
TRBV11-2	14	TRBJ2-2	few	TRBD2	TGTGCCAGCAGCTCTAGCGGGGGATCCGGGGAGCTGTTTTTT	CASSSSGGSGELFF
TRBV6-6	15	TRBJ1-4	.	.	TGTGCCAGCAGTTACACGGGGGGCTCCAATGAAAAACTGTTTTTT	CASSYTGGSNEKLFF
TRBV28	14	TRBJ2-7	.	.	TGTGCCAGCACCCCGTGGAGGTCTGCCTACGAGCAGTACTTC	CASTPWRSAYEQYF
TRBV11-2	12	TRBJ2-2	.	TRBD2	TGTGCCTGCAGCTTAGCGGGCAGGGAGCTGTTTTTT	CACSLAGRELFF
TRBV27	15	TRBJ1-1	.	.	TGTGCCAGCAGTTGGAACAGGGCAGGGGCCACTGAAGCTTTCTTT	CASSWNRAGATEAFF
TRBV5-6	12	TRBJ2-3	.	.	TGTGCCAGCAGCTTGGATAGAGAGACGCAGTATTTT	CASSLDRETQYF
TRBV2	12	TRBJ1-2	.	TRBD1	TGTGCCAGCAAGGACAGGGGGCAGGGCTACACCTTC	CASKDRGQGYTF
TRBV5-1	14	TRBJ1-1	.	.	TGCGCCAGCGGCAGGGGAGATCGGAACACTGAAGCTTTCTTT	CASGRGDRNTEAFF
TRBV6-1	12	TRBJ1-2	.	.	TGTGCCAGCCAGGAGGGGATCTATGGCTACACCTTC	CASQEGIYGYTF
TRBV4-2	17	TRBJ2-1	.	TRBD2	TGTGCCAGCAGCCAAGCCCAGGGGAACGGGAGGGCCGGCGAGCAGTTCTTC	CASSQAQGNGRAGEQFF
TRBV6-1	15	TRBJ1-5	once	.	TGTGCCAGCAGTGAATCGGGTTTTGGCAATCAGCCCCAGCATTTT	CASSESGFGNQPQHF
TRBV14	14	TRBJ1-2	.	TRBD1	TGTGCCAGCAGCCAAGGGAGCAGGGGGCCTGGCTACACCTTC	CASSQGSRGPGYTF
TRBV5-1	13	TRBJ2-5	.	TRBD2	TGCGCCAGCAGCTTTGGAGGGGAGGGGACCCAGTACTTC	CASSFGGEGTQYF
TRBV7-2	16	TRBJ2-2	few	.	TGTGCCAGCAGCGCAACCGGGGAGTTATGGACCGGGGAGCTGTTTTTT	CASSATGELWTGELFF
TRBV28	13	TRBJ1-1	.	.	TGTGCCAGCACAATAGGGGAAGGGAGGGGAGCTTTCTTT	CASTIGEGRGAFF
TRBV5-1	14	TRBJ1-4	.	.	TGCGCCAGCAGCTTGCTTGGGGGGCGTGAAAAACTGTTTTTT	CASSLLGGREKLFF
TRBV18	16	TRBJ1-1	.	TRBD1	TGTGCCAGCTCACCACATCCCGGGACAGCTAACACTGAAGCTTTCTTT	CASSPHPGTANTEAFF
TRBV7-9	12	TRBJ1-2	.	.	TGTGCCAGCAGCTTAGAGGAGAGAAGCTACACCTTC	CASSLEERSYTF
TRBV5-5	12	TRBJ2-3	.	.	TGTGCCAGCAGCTTATCCGGAAATACGCAGTATTTT	CASSLSGNTQYF
TRBV27	21	TRBJ2-1	.	TRBD1	TGTGCCAGCAGTCCCCGGGCTGGGACAGGGGGCCCAGCGAATACCTACAATGAGCAGTTCTTC	CASSPRAGTGGPANTYNEQFF
TRBV15	16	TRBJ2-3	.	.	TGTGCCACCAGCAGAGATTTCCAGCGTAACACAGATACGCAGTATTTT	CATSRDFQRNTDTQYF
TRBV11-2	16	TRBJ2-3	.	TRBD2	TGTGCCAGCAGTCGAAGACGCGGGAGTATAACAGATACGCAGTATTTT	CASSRRRGSITDTQYF
TRBV6-5	12	TRBJ1-2	.	.	TGTGCCAGCAGTTCCCAGGTAGCTGGCTACACCTTC	CASSSQVAGYTF
TRBV30	16	TRBJ1-4	.	TRBD1	TGTGCCTGGAGTGCCATGACAGGGGAAGGGGGTGAAAAACTGTTTTTT	CAWSAMTGEGGEKLFF